This T cell receptor (beta chain) was identified in a study of blood T cells in healthy people across ages. Primers used in a second PCR of roughly 6 to 12 cycles were a sample-barcoded 5' primer and a J-beta primer mix. Each cDNA was tagged by a template-switch adaptor containing 12 random nucleotides. TCRdb reanalysed the 5' RACE reads using MiXCR and keeps one entry per CDR3 protein. Found here are 1,500,000 or so distinct CDR3 sequences, less than 45% of them singletons; the top ten hold 4%. Study conclusions and caveats: Among T cells, TCR beta diversity per million cells dropped roughly linearly as age rose. Because donor CMV status was unknown, expanded clonotype changes were possibly confounded.

As concerns this clonotype: What it binds is unknown.

The receptor was isolated from a young woman in good health. Sample: blood.

The CDR3 here is CSGTSGIQETQYF. In DNA form, the CDR3 reads TGCAGCGGGACTAGCGGTATCCAAGAGACCCAGTACTTC. The chain recombines TRBV20-1 with TRBJ2-5; TRBD2 aligns across 11 bases. CDR1 DFQATT and CDR2 SNEGSKA come from the germline V gene (reference sequence). The CDR3 contains 13 residues.